This TCR beta chain was found in a study of blood T cell repertoires in COVID-19. On the study more broadly: Italy, Spain and the United States were the sources of the convalescent and acute COVID-19 samples. PBMCs, B-cell-depleted T cells, or T cells provided the cDNA or gDNA that made up the material.

Methods used by the authors: It was from reference gene primer amplification that nucleated cell counts were estimated. Assay used: immunoSEQ multiplex PCR; TCRdb lists only in-frame clones, some missing. V and J calls and clone size are given by that table; D and trimming were obtained from the DNA. The sample consists of about 160,000 clones, approximately 81% of them appearing once. The Seattle site enrolled patients during active infection and followed them longitudinally. In germline, CDR1 is LNHDA, CDR2 SQIVND (reference sequence). The CDR3 length is 14 residues. J gave up 6 bases and V 5 bases, and 2 bases lay outside the gene matches.

This clonotype originated in a woman between 45 and 65 years old with COVID-19, enrolled during active disease. The sample comprised peripheral blood. The genes are TRBV19 and TRBJ2-2, with 11 bases lining up with TRBD1. This CDR3 reads CASSQGQGAGELFF. The CDR3 DNA reads as TGTGCCAGTAGTCAGGGACAGGGGGCCGGGGAGCTGTTTTTT.